Sequencing of this TCR beta chain was carried out in a study of blood T cell repertoires in COVID-19. At the level of the study: Acute-phase and convalescent COVID-19 samples originated in the United States, Italy and Spain. PBMCs, B-cell-depleted T cells, or T cells provided the cDNA or gDNA that made up the material.

CDR3 size: 16 residues. CDR1 MRHNA and CDR2 SNTAGT come from the germline V gene. V was trimmed by 1 base and J by 4 bases, leaving 14 bases between them. Original handling: The authors estimated nucleated cell counts from reference gene primer amplification. Only in-frame clones appear in the TCRdb table, and some are missing; sequencing was by immunoSEQ multiplex PCR. V and J calls and clone size are copied from that table; D and trimming were computed from the DNA. Among 150,000 to 200,000 clones listed, 90% to 95% were seen once. Seattle researchers signed up patients amid active infection and tracked them longitudinally.

What was sequenced was peripheral blood. This chain connects TRBV6-4 to TRBJ1-5, with a tentative D call TRBD1 (6 bases). The TCR was taken from a woman aged 55-70 years with COVID-19, enrolled during active disease. The CDR3 nucleotides read TGTGCCAGCAGTGACTATAAGGACAGAGGGAATCAGCCCCAGCATTTT. It codes for CASSDYKDRGNQPQHF.